What follows are 24 T cell receptor beta chains derived from one specimen sequenced in a study of CD8+CD57+ T cells in acquired aplastic anemia. Previously, flow cytometry had revealed CD8+CD57+ cell expansion in the patients chosen for sequencing. Investigators profiled TCR beta VDJ and CDR3 from genomic DNA template. TCRdb independently ran MiXCR on the reads; one entry per CDR3 protein. The sample includes approximately 470,000 distinct CDR3 sequences, about a third seen only once; the top ten take less than 1%. Sequencing was carried out using sorted CD4+, CD8+, or CD8+CD57+ T cells (not recorded which) from PBMCs. The receptors stem from a human donor with aplastic anemia.

This rearrangement joins TRBV20-1 to TRBJ1-1, with TRBD1 matching over 7 bases. The trim removed 1 base at V and 0 bases at J, leaving 5 bases unmatched. Germline CDR1 reads DFQATT; CDR2 reads SNEGSKA (reference sequence). The CDR3 has 15 amino acids. The CDR3, as DNA: TGCAGTGCTAGAGTAGGGACAGCTGTGAACACTGAAGCTTTCTTT. Its translation: CSARVGTAVNTEAFF.

This chain uses TRBV4-2 with TRBJ1-6; unclear D gene. This CDR3 is built from 15 residues. V lost 1 base and J 6 bases, leaving 10 bases between the germline ends. CDR1 and CDR2 (germline): LGHNA, YNFKEQ. Here the CDR3 DNA reads TGTGCCAGCAGCCAAGTTGTGAAGGCTAATTCACCCCTCCACTTT. It specifies CASSQVVKANSPLHF.

This clonotype showed up many times. The CDR3 is CASSMLKLTAGSPLHF. The CDR3 coding sequence is TGTGCCAGTAGTATGTTAAAACTCACGGCGGGGTCACCCCTCCACTTT. The chain joins TRBV19 to TRBJ1-6; D is ambiguous. The CDR3 has 16 residues. CDR1 and CDR2 from the germline V gene are LNHDA and SQIVND (reference sequence). Trimming shortened V by 3 bases and J by 10 bases, and 19 bases separated the two germline ends. Using reference TRBV19 and TRBJ1-6 for the parts outside the CDR3, the full variable domain is DGGITQSPKYLFRKEGQNVTLSCEQNLNHDAMYWYRQDPGQGLRLIYYSQIVNDFQKGDIAEGYSVSREKKESFPLTVTSAQKNPTAFYLCASSMLKLTAGSPLHFGNGTRLTVT.

This chain connects TRBV12-3 or TRBV12-4 to TRBJ2-1, with D hard to call. CDR3 length: 15 amino acids. Trimming pared 5 bases from V and 5 bases from J, leaving 16 bases between. CDR3 in amino acids: CASSLLANGNNEQFF. The CDR3 nucleotides are TGTGCCAGCAGTCTCTTAGCTAACGGTAACAATGAGCAGTTCTTC.

The chain has TRBV10-3 and TRBJ2-7; 11 positions match TRBD1. This CDR3 is built from 14 residues. The germline V gene has CDR1 ENHRY and CDR2 SYGVKD. The V segment lost 6 bases and the J segment 0 bases; nucleotides outside the gene matches: 1. The CDR3 DNA sequence: TGTGCCATCAGGGGGACAGGGGGCTCCTACGAGCAGTACTTC. Amino acid sequence: CAIRGTGGSYEQYF.

A note on this clonotype: This may come from a read error, since a much larger clone is one base off. The V and J genes are TRBV20-1 and TRBJ1-6, with 12 bases identical to TRBD1. The germline V gene encodes CDR1 DFQATT and CDR2 SNEGSKA (reference sequence). This CDR3 is 16 amino acids long. CDR3 region: CSARQRDRGRNSPPHF. CDR3 DNA: TGCAGTGCTAGACAGAGGGACAGGGGGCGGAATTCACCCCCCCACTTT.

This clonotype has at least ten counts. At one of its ends the junction is not consistent with the germline gene, which may arise from a read error. CDR3 sequence reads: CASAAGAARQGTQYF. CDR3 coding DNA: TGTGCCAGCGCAGCGGGGGCCGCCCGCCAAGGGACCCAGTACTTC. The chain carries TRBV2 and TRBJ2-5; 8 nucleotides line up with TRBD2. Germline V lookup: CDR1 SNHLY, CDR2 FYNNEI. This CDR3 has 15 residues. The whole variable domain, filled in from reference TRBV2 and TRBJ2-5, reads EPEVTQTPSHQVTQMGQEVILRCVPISNHLYFYWYRQILGQKVEFLVSFYNNEISEKSEIFDDQFSVERPDGSNFTLKIRSTKLEDSAMYFCASAAGAARQGTQYFGPGTRLLVL.

The V gene is TRBV6-1, the J gene TRBJ2-7, with TRBD1 matching 8 bases. Losses at the gene ends were 11 bases for V and 0 bases for J; bases not matched to a gene: 15. The CDR3 has 16 residues. From germline, CDR1 is MNHNS and CDR2 SASEGT. CDR3 amino acids: CAWSSPGGRPSYEQYF. CDR3 nucleotides: TGTGCCTGGAGTAGCCCAGGGGGCCGACCCTCCTACGAGCAGTACTTC.

The V gene is TRBV9, the J gene TRBJ2-5; 10 nucleotides match TRBD1. J lost 6 bases, V lost 0 bases, and 5 bases had no gene match. The length of the CDR3 is 15 residues. Germline V CDR1 and CDR2: SGDLS, YYNGEE. DNA of the CDR3: TGTGCCAGCAGCGTAGCCGGGGACAGGGGACAGACCCAGTACTTC. It encodes CASSVAGDRGQTQYF.

This clonotype has at least ten counts. The rearrangement joins TRBV20-1 to TRBJ1-5; D might be TRBD1 (6 bases). The CDR3 covers 14 residues. Germline CDR1 DFQATT, CDR2 SNEGSKA (reference sequence). Between the trimmed V and J ends, which lost 0 bases and 7 bases, there was a span of 13 bases. This CDR3 is CSARDNIGGQPQHF. The CDR3, as DNA: TGCAGTGCTAGAGATAACATAGGGGGACAGCCCCAGCATTTT.

This clonotype has ten or more counts. V gene TRBV10-3 combines with J gene TRBJ1-2, with 7 positions matching TRBD1. V dropped 3 bases and J dropped 5; count of bases not matched to a gene: 12. Germline loops: CDR1 ENHRY, CDR2 SYGVKD. The CDR3 has 16 amino acids. CDR3 bases: TGTGCCATCAGTGAAGGCGATATAGGGGGCCGGTATGGCTACACCTTC. It is translated as CAISEGDIGGRYGYTF.

The chain employs TRBV27 and TRBJ1-1; no reliable D call. CDR1 and CDR2 (germline): MNHEY, SMNVEV (reference sequence). The length of the CDR3 is 13 residues. V lost 2 bases and J 7 bases, leaving 11 bases between the germline ends. CDR3 in amino acids: CASSLIQMGEAFF. CDR3 nucleotide sequence: TGTGCCAGCAGTTTAATACAGATGGGTGAAGCTTTCTTT.

Only one count was recorded for this clonotype. A clone one base away is much larger, so this may be a read error. The CDR3 ends on some other residue instead of the conserved phenylalanine or tryptophan, so this is likely a read error. The V and J genes are TRBV7-3 and TRBJ2-6, with TRBD2 identical over 13 bases. In germline, CDR1 is SGHTA, CDR2 FQGTGA. This CDR3 contains 18 residues. The V and J ends lost 5 bases and 2 bases, in that order; junction bases with no gene match: 6. CDR3 DNA sequence: TGTGCCAGCAGCACCCGGACTAGCGGGGGTGCTGGGGCCAACGTCCTGACTTCC. Protein sequence: CASSTRTSGGAGANVLTS.

The table lists this clonotype with a few counts. V usage is TRBV24-1 and J usage is TRBJ1-5; D is ambiguous. V was shortened by 11 bases and J by 2 bases, with 3 bases between the two germline ends. The CDR3 spans 10 residues. Germline V lookup: CDR1 KGHDR, CDR2 SFDVKD. The CDR3 coding sequence is TGTGCCAGGGGCAATCAGCCCCAGCATTTT. This translates into CARGNQPQHF.

The rearrangement links TRBV12-3 or TRBV12-4 to TRBJ2-4; D is unresolved. Trimming left V 3 bases short and J 0 bases short, with 12 bases between. The CDR3 sequence is 16 residues long. The CDR3 sequence is CASSFPLGLAKNIQYF. The CDR3, as DNA: TGTGCCAGCAGTTTTCCCCTAGGGCTAGCCAAAAACATTCAGTACTTC.

The chain links TRBV11-1 to TRBJ1-6, with D tentatively TRBD1 (6 bases). V lost 5 bases and J lost 0, with 17 bases in between. CDR3 length equals 18 residues. Germline V gene lookup returns CDR1 SGHAT and CDR2 FQDESV (reference sequence). CDR3 sequence reads: CASSHRPDSISYNSPLHF. CDR3 DNA: TGTGCCAGCAGCCACCGACCGGACAGCATCTCCTATAATTCACCCCTCCACTTT.

This rearrangement joins TRBV10-3 to TRBJ2-1; D is unresolved. The CDR3 sequence is 12 residues long. V was clipped by 2 bases and J by 8 bases, with 7 bases between them. Germline CDR1 ENHRY, CDR2 SYGVKD. DNA for the CDR3: TGTGCCATCAGTGAGAATTGCGATGAGCAGTTCTTC. Translation: CAISENCDEQFF.

This clonotype showed up many times. The V call is TRBV2, the J call TRBJ1-5; possibly TRBD1 for D (5 bases). The V end was cut by 3 bases, the J end by 2 bases, with 14 bases between. The CDR3 sequence is 16 residues long. Germline CDR1 SNHLY, CDR2 FYNNEI. CDR3 region: CASSDGGGAGNQPQHF. DNA for the CDR3: TGTGCCAGCAGTGATGGGGGAGGCGCGGGCAATCAGCCCCAGCATTTT.

This clonotype was recorded many times. V gene TRBV9 combines with J gene TRBJ2-7; D ambiguous. CDR1 and CDR2 from the germline V gene are SGDLS and YYNGEE. V lost 3 bases, J lost 7 bases, and 14 bases lay in between. The CDR3 contains 13 residues. Here the CDR3 DNA reads TGTGCCAGCAGCGGGGCTGGCCTAAATGAGCAGTACTTC. It specifies CASSGAGLNEQYF.

The rearrangement joins TRBV11-1 to TRBJ1-1; 8 bases are a match to TRBD1. Germline CDR1 reads SGHAT; CDR2 reads FQDESV (reference sequence). The V gene end was trimmed by 6 bases and the J gene end by 3 bases; junction bases not matched to a gene: 12. CDR3 size: 16 residues. The CDR3 is CASRQKFRGHDTEAFF. Here the CDR3 DNA reads TGTGCCAGCAGGCAGAAATTCAGGGGGCATGACACTGAAGCTTTCTTT.

A remark on this clonotype: One junction end does not reproduce the germline sequence, and a read error may be involved. The gene calls are TRBV19 and TRBJ1-1; TRBD1 might be the D (5 bases). Germline-derived CDR1 and CDR2 are LNHDA and SQIVND (reference sequence). CDR3 size: 14 residues. The CDR3 loop is CASTLGGGNTEAFF. The CDR3 nucleotides read TGTGCCAGTACCCTGGGGGGTGGGAACACTGAGGCTTTCTTT.

The chain carries TRBV10-3 and TRBJ2-7; D not resolved. CDR1 and CDR2 from the germline V gene are ENHRY and SYGVKD. V gave up 3 bases and J gave up 3 bases, with 6 bases separating them. This CDR3 spans 12 amino acids. CDR3 sequence reads: CAISDHSYEQYF. Here the CDR3 DNA reads TGTGCCATCAGTGACCATAGCTACGAGCAGTACTTC.

At least ten counts were recorded for this clonotype. CDR3 residues: CASSPTERYNSPLHF. The CDR3 DNA reads as TGCGCCAGCAGCCCGACGGAGAGGTATAATTCACCCCTCCACTTT. The chain uses TRBV4-1 and TRBJ1-6, with D unclear. The CDR3 contains 15 residues. V was trimmed by 4 bases and J by 4 bases, leaving 11 bases between them. CDR1 and CDR2 from the germline V gene are MGHRA and YSYEKL.

This clonotype was seen repeatedly, ten times or more. This sequence joins TRBV27 and TRBJ1-6, with unresolved D. This CDR3 has 13 amino acids. V shed 1 base and J shed 8 bases, with 6 bases lying between them. The germline CDR1 and CDR2 sequences are MNHEY and SMNVEV (reference sequence). This CDR3 is CASSLYRDSPLHF. The CDR3 DNA reads TGTGCCAGCAGTTTATATCGGGATTCACCCCTCCACTTT.